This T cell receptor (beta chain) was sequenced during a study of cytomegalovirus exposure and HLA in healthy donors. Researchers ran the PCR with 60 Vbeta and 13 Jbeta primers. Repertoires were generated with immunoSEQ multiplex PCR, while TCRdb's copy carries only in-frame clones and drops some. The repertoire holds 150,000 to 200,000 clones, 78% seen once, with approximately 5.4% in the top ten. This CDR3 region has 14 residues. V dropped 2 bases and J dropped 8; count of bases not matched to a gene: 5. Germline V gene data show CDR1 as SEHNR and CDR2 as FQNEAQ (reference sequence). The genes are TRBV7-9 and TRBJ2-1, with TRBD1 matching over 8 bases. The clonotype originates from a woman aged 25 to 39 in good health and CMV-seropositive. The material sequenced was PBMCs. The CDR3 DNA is TGTGCCAGCAGCTTACCCCAGGGGGCCTATGAGCAGTTCTTC. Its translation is CASSLPQGAYEQFF. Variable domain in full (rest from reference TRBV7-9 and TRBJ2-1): DTGVSQNPRHKITKRGQNVTFRCDPISEHNRLYWYRQTLGQGPEFLTYFQNEAQLEKSRLLSDRFSAERPKGSFSTLEIQRTEQGDSAMYLCASSLPQGAYEQFFGPGTRLTVL.